The 32 T cell receptor beta chains in this list originate from one sample, sequenced in a study of OX40 agonist ivuxolimab in advanced cancers. TCRdb's table, derived via immunoSEQ multiplex PCR, lists solely in-frame clones and lacks some. The sample yields tens of thousands of clones, about 89% seen once. Sequences were derived from CD4+ or CD8+ T cells sorted from blood, sampled in a trial of the OX40 agonist ivuxolimab. These receptors all stem from an adult with an advanced solid tumor such as melanoma, head and neck, liver or kidney cancer.

The rearrangement uses TRBV7-2 and TRBJ2-5; D not resolved. The CDR3 is 15 residues long. V was cut by 3 bases and J by 1 base, with 12 bases left in between. Germline assignment: CDR1 SGHTA and CDR2 FQGNSA. The CDR3 DNA reads TGTGCCAGCAGCTTTGCCTCGGGCCCCCAAGAGACCCAGTACTTC. It codes for CASSFASGPQETQYF.

V and J are TRBV7-9 and TRBJ2-3; D is unresolved. Germline V lookup: CDR1 SEHNR, CDR2 FQNEAQ (reference sequence). This CDR3 has 12 amino acids. Trimming took off 5 bases at V and 2 bases at J, with 5 bases between the two ends. CDR3 in amino acids: CASSDDTDTQYF. CDR3 bases: TGTGCCAGCAGCGACGACACAGATACGCAGTATTTT.

The V gene is TRBV6-5, the J gene TRBJ2-7, with a weak D call TRBD2 (5 bases). CDR3 length: 13 residues. CDR1 and CDR2 (germline): MNHEY, SVGAGI. V lost 2 bases and J lost 6, with 11 bases in between. The CDR3: CASSYTSLSEQYF. CDR3 nucleotide sequence: TGTGCCAGCAGTTACACTAGTCTGAGCGAGCAGTACTTC.

J is TRBJ2-7 and V is TRBV5-1, with D hard to call. Between the trimmed V and J ends, which lost 4 bases and 1 base, there was a span of 12 bases. CDR3 length: 14 amino acids. Germline V lookup: CDR1 SGHRS, CDR2 YFSETQ. In nucleotides, the CDR3 is TGCGCCAGCAGCCCATATGCCGGGTCCTACGAGCAGTACTTC. Protein sequence: CASSPYAGSYEQYF.

The V call is TRBV5-1, the J call TRBJ2-1; TRBD2 matches 9 bases. Trimming at V came to 0 bases and at J to 6 bases, leaving 13 bases not matched to a gene. Germline V gene lookup returns CDR1 SGHRS and CDR2 YFSETQ. The CDR3 totals 18 residues. CDR3 residues: CASSLGLAENRPTNEQFF. In nucleotides, the CDR3 is TGCGCCAGCAGCTTGGGACTAGCGGAAAACAGACCTACCAATGAGCAGTTCTTC.

The rearrangement uses TRBV5-6 and TRBJ1-6; 8 bases map to TRBD1. The CDR3 consists of 14 residues. The ends lost 5 bases at V and 6 bases at J; junction bases unmatched: 4. Germline lookup yields CDR1 SGHDT and CDR2 YYEEEE. CDR3 nucleotide sequence: TGTGCCAGCAGTATCGGACAGGGTAATTCACCCCTCCACTTT. As protein: CASSIGQGNSPLHF.

The chain uses TRBV7-3 and TRBJ2-1; 11 bases fit TRBD2. The CDR3 sequence is 18 residues long. With V trimmed by 2 bases and J by 0 bases, 6 bases remained unmatched. Germline assignment: CDR1 SGHTA and CDR2 FQGTGA. Written as DNA, the CDR3 is TGTGCCAGCAGCTTAGGACTAGCGGGTACGAGCTCCTACAATGAGCAGTTCTTC. Its translation is CASSLGLAGTSSYNEQFF.

This clone was found once. Different DNA sequences within this sample yield the same CDR3. The genes are TRBV5-1 and TRBJ1-5; no firm D call. The CDR3 sequence is 14 residues long. Trimming removed 4 bases at V and 3 bases at J, with 11 bases between. Looked up from germline, CDR1 is SGHRS and CDR2 is YFSETQ. The chain's CDR3 is CASSLEGPNQPQHF. In DNA, the CDR3 is TGCGCCAGCAGCCTGGAAGGGCCCAATCAGCCCCAGCATTTT.

This chain links TRBV5-1 with TRBJ1-5; D may be TRBD1 (6 bases). The germline CDR1 and CDR2 sequences are SGHRS and YFSETQ. Trimming took off 4 bases at V and 2 bases at J, with 10 bases between the two ends. The CDR3 has 14 amino acids. DNA for the CDR3: TGCGCCAGCAGCCTAGGGGGAGGCAATCAGCCCCAGCATTTT. This gives the protein CASSLGGGNQPQHF.

The gene calls are TRBV29-1 and TRBJ2-3; D is unresolved. This CDR3 contains 14 residues. V was clipped by 2 bases and J by 4 bases, with 13 bases between them. Germline V CDR1 and CDR2: SQVTM, ANQGSEA. The CDR3 sequence is CSVEFVPSPDTQYF. Here the CDR3 DNA reads TGCAGCGTTGAATTTGTTCCCTCGCCAGATACGCAGTATTTT.

A word on this clone: The sample carries other DNA sequences with the same CDR3. V gene TRBV5-1 combines with J gene TRBJ2-7, with TRBD2 identical over 8 bases. The V gene end was trimmed by 0 bases and the J gene end by 1 base; junction bases not matched to a gene: 3. Germline V gives CDR1 SGHRS, CDR2 YFSETQ. CDR3 length: 15 residues. The CDR3 DNA follows: TGCGCCAGCAGCTTGGTAGGCGGGGGGTCCTACGAGCAGTACTTC. Residues: CASSLVGGGSYEQYF.

This sequence joins TRBV5-4 and TRBJ1-2; 10 bases agree with TRBD1. CDR1 is SGHNT, CDR2 YYREEE, per germline (reference sequence). This CDR3 comprises 14 residues. Trimming removed 4 bases from V and 8 bases from J; junction bases left unmatched: 8. The CDR3 DNA follows: TGTGCCAGCAGCGACGGACAGGGGGGAAGAGGCTACACCTTC. Its translation is CASSDGQGGRGYTF. The full variable domain, its missing parts supplied by reference TRBV5-4 and TRBJ1-2, is ETGVTQSPTHLIKTRGQQVTLRCSSQSGHNTVSWYQQALGQGPQFIFQYYREEENGRGNFPPRFSGLQFPNYSSELNVNALELDDSALYLCASSDGQGGRGYTFGSGTRLTVV.

The rearrangement links TRBV5-8 to TRBJ1-4; TRBD1 matches 8 bases. The CDR3 spans 14 residues. V lost 4 bases and J lost 7; bases outside the gene matches: 6. Germline CDR1 reads SGHTS; CDR2 reads YDEGEE. For the CDR3, the DNA is TGTGCCAGCAGCGCAGGGGGCTTCGGTGAAAAACTGTTTTTT. Amino acids: CASSAGGFGEKLFF.

This clone was counted a single time. The chain uses TRBV19 and TRBJ2-1; 13 bases match TRBD2. This CDR3 has 18 amino acids. Unmatched junction bases numbered 12, after V lost 4 bases and J lost 6 bases. Germline V gene lookup returns CDR1 LNHDA and CDR2 SQIVND (reference sequence). This CDR3 reads CASSTRTSGRIGANEQFF. DNA for the CDR3: TGTGCCAGTAGTACAAGGACTAGCGGGAGAATCGGGGCCAATGAGCAGTTCTTC.

This clone has more than one count but fewer than ten. The CDR3 protein is CASSPETEAQYF. The CDR3 coding sequence is TGTGCCAGCTCCCCTGAAACGGAGGCCCAGTACTTC. The chain joins TRBV2 to TRBJ2-5; D might be TRBD2 (5 bases). The V end was cut by 8 bases, the J end by 9 bases, with 16 bases between. Germline-derived CDR1 and CDR2 are SNHLY and FYNNEI. This CDR3 region has 12 residues.

The gene calls are TRBV6-6 and TRBJ1-5; D is ambiguous. The ends were cut back, 6 bases at V and 1 base at J, with 16 bases in the middle. This CDR3 spans 16 amino acids. Germline CDR1 reads MNHNY; CDR2 reads SVGAGI (reference sequence). The CDR3 DNA sequence: TGTGCCAGCAGGGCCCGGCGGACCGGCAGCAATCAGCCCCAGCATTTT. This gives the protein CASRARRTGSNQPQHF.

This clone was observed a few times. The chain combines TRBV18 with TRBJ1-5, with D perhaps TRBD1 (5 bases). The CDR3 is 13 amino acids. Germline V CDR1 and CDR2: KGHSH, LQKENI. Between the trimmed V and J ends, which lost 6 bases and 3 bases, there was a span of 9 bases. CDR3 bases: TGTGCCAGCTCCCTGACAGACAATCAGCCCCAGCATTTT. Translation gives CASSLTDNQPQHF.

As regards this clone: At one end, the junction sequence differs from germline, possibly due to a read error. The rearrangement uses TRBV7-7 and TRBJ2-1; TRBD2 aligns across 7 bases. Germline loops: CDR1 SSHAT, CDR2 FNYEAQ (reference sequence). The CDR3 runs to 15 residues. The CDR3 DNA sequence: TGTGCTAGCAGCATCGAGGGCGGGGGAAACAATGAGCAGTTCTTC. This sequence encodes CASSIEGGGNNEQFF.

The chain couples TRBV7-2 to TRBJ2-3, with 8 bases that match TRBD1. Germline CDR1 SGHTA, CDR2 FQGNSA. V shed 7 bases and J 2 bases; nucleotides not matched to a gene: 2. The CDR3 covers 13 residues. The CDR3 loop reads CASKTGDTDTQYF. CDR3 nucleotides: TGTGCCAGCAAGACAGGGGACACAGATACGCAGTATTTT.

This chain uses TRBV28 with TRBJ2-7; D not resolved. Per germline, CDR1 MDHEN and CDR2 SYDVKM. This CDR3 has 13 amino acids. Trimming took 3 bases from V and 1 from J, leaving 7 bases between them. DNA for the CDR3: TGTGCCAGCAGTTTGTTCAAATCCTACGAGCAGTACTTC. Translating gives CASSLFKSYEQYF. Variable domain in full (rest from reference TRBV28 and TRBJ2-7): DVKVTQSSRYLVKRTGEKVFLECVQDMDHENMFWYRQDPGLGLRLIYFSYDVKMKEKGDIPEGYSVSREKKERFSLILESASTNQTSMYLCASSLFKSYEQYFGPGTRLTVT.

J is TRBJ1-4 and V is TRBV5-1, with D perhaps matching TRBD1 (6 bases). The V gene lost 0 bases and the J gene lost 2 bases, with 11 bases spanning the gap. Germline V gene lookup returns CDR1 SGHRS and CDR2 YFSETQ. CDR3 size: 16 residues. The chain's CDR3 is CASSLVVGGTNEKLFF. Written as DNA, the CDR3 is TGCGCCAGCAGCTTGGTCGTGGGGGGCACTAATGAAAAACTGTTTTTT.

The count of this clone is one. The V and J genes are TRBV19 and TRBJ2-7, with D possibly TRBD2 on 5 matching bases. The CDR3 loop spans 12 amino acids. V gave up 8 bases and J gave up 0 bases, with 8 bases separating them. Germline CDR1 reads LNHDA; CDR2 reads SQIVND (reference sequence). Here the CDR3 DNA reads TGTGCCAGTGGGCGGGCCTCCTACGAGCAGTACTTC. The encoded protein is CASGRASYEQYF.

The chain combines TRBV6-6 with TRBJ1-1; D is unclear. From germline, CDR1 is MNHNY and CDR2 SVGAGI (reference sequence). This CDR3 region has 13 residues. Trimming stripped 6 bases from V and 3 bases from J, with 11 bases between. The CDR3 bases are TGTGCCAGCAGGGGGAGCGGGGACACTGAAGCTTTCTTT. Translated, it gives CASRGSGDTEAFF.

V and J are TRBV28 and TRBJ1-4, with 11 bases that match TRBD1. Germline assignment: CDR1 MDHEN and CDR2 SYDVKM. The J segment lost 0 bases and the V segment lost 7 bases, leaving 4 bases of the junction unmatched. The CDR3 loop spans 16 amino acids. CDR3 DNA: TGTGCCAGCACCGGGACAGGGGGAACAACTAATGAAAAACTGTTTTTT. It yields the protein CASTGTGGTTNEKLFF. Full variable domain (outside the CDR3, taken from reference TRBV28 and TRBJ1-4): DVKVTQSSRYLVKRTGEKVFLECVQDMDHENMFWYRQDPGLGLRLIYFSYDVKMKEKGDIPEGYSVSREKKERFSLILESASTNQTSMYLCASTGTGGTTNEKLFFGSGTQLSVL.

The V and J genes are TRBV23-1 and TRBJ2-7; D not resolved. TRBV23-1 is flagged as an ORF with uncertain function. Trimming took off 4 bases at V and 0 bases at J, with 13 bases between the two ends. The CDR3 sequence is 15 residues long. The chain's CDR3 is CASSPWAESSYEQYF. CDR3 DNA: TGCGCCAGCAGTCCCTGGGCGGAAAGCTCCTACGAGCAGTACTTC.

For the CDR3, the DNA is TGTGCCAGCAGTGAAGAACAGGGGTATGGCTACACCTTC. Translation gives CASSEEQGYGYTF. The genes are TRBV25-1 and TRBJ1-2, with 7 bases identical to TRBD1. CDR1 and CDR2 from the germline V gene are MGHDK and SYGVNS. The CDR3 loop spans 13 amino acids. V lost 2 bases to trimming and J lost 5 bases; unmatched junction nucleotides: 2.

J is TRBJ2-5 and V is TRBV6-5; unclear D gene. CDR1 and CDR2 (germline): MNHEY, SVGAGI. CDR3 length: 14 amino acids. Trimming stripped 5 bases from V and 5 bases from J, with 15 bases between. CDR3 sequence (DNA): TGTGCCAGCAGTCCGACACGTAAGCAGGAGACCCAGTACTTC. Its translation: CASSPTRKQETQYF.

This chain joins TRBV7-9 and TRBJ2-2; TRBD1 agrees at 7 bases. This CDR3 contains 15 residues. CDR1 is SEHNR, CDR2 FQNEAQ, per germline (reference sequence). The V gene end was trimmed by 2 bases and the J gene end by 6 bases; junction bases not matched to a gene: 6. The CDR3 nucleotides read TGTGCCAGCAGCTTAACCACCGACAGGGCCGGGGAGCTGTTTTTT. Protein: CASSLTTDRAGELFF. The entire variable domain, with the rest obtained from reference TRBV7-9 and TRBJ2-2, is as follows: DTGVSQNPRHKITKRGQNVTFRCDPISEHNRLYWYRQTLGQGPEFLTYFQNEAQLEKSRLLSDRFSAERPKGSFSTLEIQRTEQGDSAMYLCASSLTTDRAGELFFGEGSRLTVL.

Only one count was recorded for this clone. V usage is TRBV29-1 and J usage is TRBJ2-7; a possible D gene is TRBD1 (6 bases). The CDR3 is made up of 15 amino acids. V lost 4 bases to trimming and J lost 6 bases, with 22 bases between them. CDR1 SQVTM and CDR2 ANQGSEA come from the germline V gene. CDR3 coding DNA: TGCAGCGTTGGACGAGGACAGTCGGGTCCCTCCGAGCAGTACTTC. Protein: CSVGRGQSGPSEQYF.

The chain combines TRBV6-5 with TRBJ2-7, with a tentative D call TRBD2 (5 bases). The CDR3 has 16 amino acids. Germline V gives CDR1 MNHEY, CDR2 SVGAGI. V shed 0 bases and J shed 0 bases, with 12 bases lying between them. CDR3 nucleotide sequence: TGTGCCAGCAGTTACTCGAGGGCCACCTCCTCCTACGAGCAGTACTTC. Protein: CASSYSRATSSYEQYF.

The chain uses TRBV18 and TRBJ1-5; D not certain. Per the germline V gene, CDR1 is KGHSH and CDR2 is LQKENI. Trimming pared 6 bases from V and 4 bases from J, leaving 10 bases between. This CDR3 has 13 residues. DNA for the CDR3: TGTGCCAGCTCCCCGGTTGCTAATCAGCCCCAGCATTTT. Residues: CASSPVANQPQHF.

This clone was recorded only once. The CDR3 loop reads CASSLWDRVGQPQHF. DNA of the CDR3: TGTGCCAGCAGTTTATGGGACAGGGTAGGTCAGCCCCAGCATTTT. The rearrangement joins TRBV28 to TRBJ1-5; 8 bases fit TRBD1. The length of the CDR3 is 15 residues. V was pared by 0 bases and J by 6 bases, with 4 bases of the junction left unmatched. Germline CDR1 MDHEN, CDR2 SYDVKM.